A selection of T cell receptor beta chains follows, all from one sample in a study of beta chain features in type 1 diabetes. Here immunoSEQ multiplex PCR was the method, and the copy in TCRdb shows in-frame clones only, minus some. The table records a few hundred thousand clones, roughly 15% of them present only once. Sequenced sample: central memory CD4+ T cells from blood. The receptors shown here come from a man aged 25-45 years in good health. Both conserved end residues are part of each CDR3. The D gene is left open where the match is weak. The size field is filled for only some rows; it gives once, few, many or a size class.

clone size	J gene	CDR3 length	V gene	D gene	CDR3 protein	CDR3 DNA
few	TRBJ2-3	18	TRBV2	TRBD2	CASSEALRASGLTDTQYF	TGTGCCAGCAGTGAAGCGCTTAGGGCTAGCGGCCTCACAGATACGCAGTATTTT
many	TRBJ2-5	13	TRBV29-1	NA	CSVRRDGQETQYF	TGCAGCGTTCGGCGGGACGGGCAAGAGACCCAGTACTTC
NA	TRBJ1-4	16	TRBV7-7	NA	CASSLGVAGGNEKLFF	TGTGCCAGCAGCTTAGGCGTCGCAGGCGGAAATGAAAAACTGTTTTTT
NA	TRBJ2-3	14	TRBV6-5	NA	CASSYRGTEDTQYF	TGTGCCAGCAGTTACCGGGGCACGGAGGATACGCAGTATTTT
NA	TRBJ2-3	14	TRBV6-1	TRBD1	CASSETGGDDTQYF	TGTGCCAGCAGTGAGACAGGGGGTGATGATACGCAGTATTTT
NA	TRBJ1-2	14	TRBV29-1	TRBD1	CSVDARTGNYGYTF	TGCAGCGTTGACGCTCGGACAGGGAACTATGGCTACACCTTC
NA	TRBJ2-2	13	TRBV27	NA	CASSLTPIGELFF	TGTGCCAGCAGTTTAACGCCAATCGGGGAGCTGTTTTTT
few	TRBJ1-5	15	TRBV7-2	NA	CATTKGGDSNQPQHF	TGTGCCACCACAAAGGGGGGAGATAGCAATCAGCCCCAGCATTTT
NA	TRBJ2-5	13	TRBV11-2	NA	CASSRGGKETQYF	TGTGCCAGCAGCCGGGGCGGGAAAGAGACCCAGTACTTC
NA	TRBJ1-6	15	TRBV6-5	NA	CASSLTSSYNSPLHF	TGTGCCAGCAGCCTGACCAGCTCCTATAATTCACCCCTCCACTTT
NA	TRBJ2-1	14	TRBV7-2	TRBD1	CASRPAGQGNEQFF	TGTGCCAGCAGACCGGCGGGACAGGGCAATGAGCAGTTCTTC
NA	TRBJ1-6	15	TRBV18	TRBD1	CASSPGQAKGSPLHF	TGTGCCAGCTCACCAGGACAGGCCAAAGGTTCACCCCTCCACTTT
NA	TRBJ1-2	13	TRBV7-2	NA	CASRVGGTYGYTF	TGTGCCAGCAGGGTGGGAGGAACTTATGGCTACACCTTC
many	TRBJ2-1	12	TRBV14	NA	CASSQDTRGQFF	TGTGCCAGCAGCCAAGATACGCGGGGACAGTTCTTC
many	TRBJ2-4	12	TRBV29-1	NA	CSVNREENIQYF	TGCAGCGTCAACAGGGAGGAAAACATTCAGTACTTC
few	TRBJ1-1	15	TRBV7-2	NA	CASSRDTWLNTEAFF	TGCGCCAGCAGCAGGGACACCTGGTTGAACACTGAAGCTTTCTTT
few	TRBJ2-5	16	TRBV5-1	TRBD1	CASSSNRQGVGETQYF	TGCGCCAGCAGCTCAAACCGACAGGGTGTTGGAGAGACCCAGTACTTC
NA	TRBJ1-1	13	TRBV5-4	NA	CASSLGRNTEAFF	TGTGCCAGCAGCCTGGGCAGGAACACTGAAGCTTTCTTT
few	TRBJ1-6	16	TRBV6-1	NA	CASSERGGAKNSPLHF	TGTGCCAGCAGTGAAAGAGGGGGGGCGAAGAATTCACCCCTCCACTTT
NA	TRBJ2-5	14	TRBV7-2	TRBD2	CASTLTSAQETQYF	TGTGCCAGCACCCTGACTAGCGCACAAGAGACCCAGTACTTC
NA	TRBJ2-1	15	TRBV7-2	TRBD2	CASSWTSGGYNEQFF	TGTGCCAGCAGCTGGACTAGCGGGGGTTACAATGAGCAGTTCTTC
many	TRBJ2-1	13	TRBV7-9	NA	CASSPPAYNEQFF	TGTGCCAGCAGCCCCCCGGCGTACAATGAGCAGTTCTTC
few	TRBJ2-5	15	TRBV10-3	NA	CASSYSISGGETQYF	TGTGCCAGCAGTTACTCGATTTCAGGCGGGGAGACCCAGTACTTC
few	TRBJ2-3	13	TRBV11-2	NA	CASTPPPADTQYF	TGTGCCAGCACCCCCCCTCCAGCAGATACGCAGTATTTT
NA	TRBJ2-5	10	TRBV20-1	NA	CSAGTETQYF	TGCAGTGCTGGTACAGAGACCCAGTACTTC
few	TRBJ1-5	14	TRBV6-1	NA	CASSEAGETQPQHF	TGTGCCAGCAGTGAAGCGGGCGAAACTCAGCCCCAGCATTTT
few	TRBJ2-1	14	TRBV28	TRBD2	CASKSSGSFDEQFF	TGTGCCAGCAAGTCTAGCGGGAGTTTTGATGAGCAGTTCTTC